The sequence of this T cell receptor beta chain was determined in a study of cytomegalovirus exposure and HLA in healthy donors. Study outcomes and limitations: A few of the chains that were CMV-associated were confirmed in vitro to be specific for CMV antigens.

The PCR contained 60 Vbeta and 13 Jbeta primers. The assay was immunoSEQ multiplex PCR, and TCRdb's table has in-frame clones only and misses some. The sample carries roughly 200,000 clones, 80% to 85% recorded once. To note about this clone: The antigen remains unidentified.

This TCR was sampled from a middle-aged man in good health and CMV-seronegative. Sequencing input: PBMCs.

The CDR3 DNA follows: TGTGCCAGCAGTTTACGGGACAGGGCCTTCGAGCAGTACTTC. Residues: CASSLRDRAFEQYF. The chain has TRBV27 and TRBJ2-7, with TRBD1 identical over 9 bases. In germline, CDR1 is MNHEY, CDR2 SMNVEV (reference sequence). The CDR3 totals 14 residues. Trimming removed 2 bases from V and 6 bases from J; junction bases left unmatched: 5.